This entry describes one TCR beta chain. Methods used by the authors: Estimated nucleated cell counts came from reference gene primer amplification. Assay used: immunoSEQ multiplex PCR; TCRdb lists only in-frame clones, some missing. V, J and clone size are those of that table, while D and trimming were read from the DNA. The data contain 55,000 to 75,000 clones, 75% to 85% of them singletons. The CDR3 runs to 14 residues. The V gene lost 5 bases and the J gene lost 0 bases, with 9 bases spanning the gap. Germline V gene lookup returns CDR1 KGHDR and CDR2 SFDVKD. The record originates from a study of blood T cell repertoires in COVID-19. Across the whole study: Material from acute and convalescent COVID-19 was sourced from the United States, Italy and Spain. The cDNA or gDNA used as material had been derived from T cells, B-cell-depleted T cells, or PBMCs.

This TCR came from a man aged 65 to 79 who had recovered from COVID-19. The chain has TRBV24-1 and TRBJ1-1; a weak D match, TRBD1 (5 bases). Material for sequencing was peripheral blood. As DNA, the CDR3 is TGTGCCACCAGTGGGGGGGTTATGAACACTGAAGCTTTCTTT. It yields the protein CATSGGVMNTEAFF.